Listed below are T cell receptor beta chains from one sample, sequenced in a study of identifying expanded T cells in peripheral blood. Sequencing used immunoSEQ multiplex PCR; TCRdb keeps in-frame clones, though not all of them. Seen here are tens of thousands of clones, 84% observed once, and the top ten hold less than 20%. The sample comprised blood. The receptors originated from a person aged 18-70 years in good health. Both conserved end residues are part of each CDR3. Each record gives: J gene, D gene, clone size, V gene, CDR3 DNA, CDR3 protein. The D gene is left open where the match is weak. Size tells how often a clone was seen (once, few, many) or the class of an expanded clone, and some rows leave it out.

TRBJ1-1,NA,NA,TRBV10-3,TGTGCCATCAGTTGGACCGAGAACACTGAAGCTTTCTTT,CAISWTENTEAFF
TRBJ2-1,TRBD2,NA,TRBV7-3,TGTGCCAGCAGCTCCCGGACTAGCGGAATGAACAATGAGCAGTTCTTC,CASSSRTSGMNNEQFF
TRBJ1-5,TRBD1,NA,TRBV5-6,TGTGCCAGCAGCCTTACAGGGGATGAACTCAATCAGCCCCAGCATTTT,CASSLTGDELNQPQHF
TRBJ2-7,NA,NA,TRBV28,TGTGCCAGTTTCGGGAGCTCCTACGAGCAGTACTTC,CASFGSSYEQYF
TRBJ2-7,TRBD1,NA,TRBV5-1,TGCGCCAGCAGCCCCGGGACAGGGAGCCGCGAGCAGTACTTC,CASSPGTGSREQYF
TRBJ2-7,NA,NA,TRBV10-3,TGTGCCATCAGTGAGTCGGGGGGGCTCTACGAGCAGTACTTC,CAISESGGLYEQYF
TRBJ2-7,NA,many,TRBV6-5,TGTGCCAGCAGTTACCGCCGTGACGAGCAGTACTTC,CASSYRRDEQYF
TRBJ1-1,TRBD1,NA,TRBV5-1,TGCGCCAGCAGCTTGAGTTTGGGACAGGGGGCCACTGAAGCTTTCTTT,CASSLSLGQGATEAFF
TRBJ2-3,TRBD2,NA,TRBV28,TGTGCCAGCAGTACTTCCCCGGGGCTAGCGGCAGATACGCAGTATTTT,CASSTSPGLAADTQYF
TRBJ2-2,NA,NA,TRBV6-6,TGTGCCACCCAGGGGGGGGTAGCGTCCCACGGGGAGCTGTTTTTT,CATQGGVASHGELFF
TRBJ2-3,TRBD2,NA,TRBV9,TGTGCCAGCAGCGTAGGGGGCGGGAGGGCAGATACGCAGTATTTT,CASSVGGGRADTQYF
TRBJ2-1,TRBD2,NA,TRBV5-1,TGCGCCAGCAGCTCCCTAACTAGCGTCGAGCAGTTCTTC,CASSSLTSVEQFF
TRBJ2-3,NA,NA,TRBV5-1,TGCGCCAGCAGCATGGTCACAGCGAACACAGATACGCAGTATTTT,CASSMVTANTDTQYF
TRBJ2-1,NA,NA,TRBV11-2,TGTGCCAGCAGCTTAAGTCAGGGCCGCTACAATGAGCAGTTCTTC,CASSLSQGRYNEQFF
TRBJ2-2,TRBD2,NA,TRBV4-3,TGCGCCAGCAGCCAAGATCTGGGCGGGAGCACCGGGGAGCTGTTTTTT,CASSQDLGGSTGELFF
TRBJ1-3,NA,NA,TRBV28,TGTGCCAGCAGCGGCAGGGGTCCAGGAAACACCATATATTTT,CASSGRGPGNTIYF
TRBJ2-3,NA,few,TRBV5-1,TGCGCCAGCAGTGACCAGGGCACAGATACGCAGTATTTT,CASSDQGTDTQYF
TRBJ2-1,NA,NA,TRBV20-1,TGCAGTGCTAGTAGGCAGTTCTTC,CSASRQFF
TRBJ2-1,NA,once,TRBV7-2,TGTGCCAGCAGCTCACGTAGAGGAACCTACTGGCCGAATGAGCAGTTCTTC,CASSSRRGTYWPNEQFF
TRBJ2-1,TRBD1,NA,TRBV6-1,TGTGCCAGCAGTGTACAGGGGACCGACGATGAGCAGTTCTTC,CASSVQGTDDEQFF
TRBJ2-7,TRBD1,once,TRBV11-2,TGTGCCAGCAGCACAACCCGACAGGGTGGCTACGAGCAGTACTTC,CASSTTRQGGYEQYF
TRBJ2-7,TRBD1,once,TRBV28,TGTGCCAGCGGATCAGGACAGGGGAAGAGGTCCTACGAGCAGTACTTC,CASGSGQGKRSYEQYF
TRBJ1-5,TRBD1,once,TRBV19,TGTGCCAGTAGTATAGCGGGACAGGGCAATCAGCCCCAGCATTTT,CASSIAGQGNQPQHF
TRBJ2-7,TRBD2,NA,TRBV5-4,TGTGCCAGCAGCTTGCCCCCCCCTAGCGGGAGGGGCCCCTACGAGCAGTACTTC,CASSLPPPSGRGPYEQYF
TRBJ2-2,NA,NA,TRBV28,TGTGCCAGCAGTAACACCGGGGAGCTGTTTTTT,CASSNTGELFF
TRBJ2-1,NA,NA,TRBV6-4,TGTGCCAGCAGTGACTCCGAGTACAATGAGCAGTTCTTC,CASSDSEYNEQFF
TRBJ2-7,NA,NA,TRBV5-1,TGCGCCAGCAGCACCACAGGCACGTCCTACGAGCAGTACTTC,CASSTTGTSYEQYF
TRBJ2-7,NA,NA,TRBV15,TGTGCCACCAGCAGAGATATGGGGGCCACCTACGAGCAGTACTTC,CATSRDMGATYEQYF
TRBJ2-1,TRBD2,NA,TRBV7-2,TGTGCCAGCAGCCTTAGCGGGACTACCTACAATGAGCAGTTCTTC,CASSLSGTTYNEQFF
TRBJ2-5,NA,NA,TRBV7-9,TGTGCCAGCGGGGGGAGTACCCAGTACTTC,CASGGSTQYF
TRBJ2-5,NA,NA,TRBV2,TGTGCCACCGACGCTTCCTCGGGGCGACAAGAGACCCAGTACTTC,CATDASSGRQETQYF
TRBJ1-2,NA,NA,TRBV6-1,TGTGCCAGCGCTGACGACTATGGCTACACCTTC,CASADDYGYTF
TRBJ1-5,NA,NA,TRBV19,TGTGCCAGTAGTATTGAGGCAGTCGCGACTCAGCCCCAGCATTTT,CASSIEAVATQPQHF
TRBJ2-5,TRBD2,NA,TRBV7-9,TGTGCCAGCAGCTTAGCGGTGGCTAGCGGGAGTGTGGAGACCCAGTACTTC,CASSLAVASGSVETQYF
TRBJ2-1,NA,once,TRBV19,TGTGCCAGTAGTATTGGTGGACAGAGCTCCTACAATGAGCAGTTCTTC,CASSIGGQSSYNEQFF
TRBJ2-7,NA,NA,TRBV6-5,TGTGCCAGCAGTTACTCGGGGGACGGTTACGAGCAGTACTTC,CASSYSGDGYEQYF
TRBJ2-5,NA,few,TRBV19,TGTGCCAGTAGTATAAGAGGGAGTGGCGGGACCCAGTACTTC,CASSIRGSGGTQYF
TRBJ1-4,NA,NA,TRBV5-6,TGTGCCAGCAGCTTGGAGGGGGTAGGGTCTGAAAAACTGTTTTTT,CASSLEGVGSEKLFF
TRBJ2-1,TRBD2,NA,TRBV5-8,TGTGCCAGCAGCTCCGGACTAGCGGGAGCCCTCCTGAGCAATGAGCAGTTCTTC,CASSSGLAGALLSNEQFF
TRBJ1-2,TRBD1,NA,TRBV6-5,TGTGCCAGCAGTTACGGACAGGGTGGTGGCTACACCTTC,CASSYGQGGGYTF
TRBJ2-1,TRBD1,NA,TRBV11-3,TGTGCCAGCAGCTCCTCCGGGACAGCCGATTACAATGAGCAGTTCTTC,CASSSSGTADYNEQFF
TRBJ2-3,NA,NA,TRBV9,TGTGCCAGCAGCGTTACTTGGTCTGGAGGAGATACGCAGTATTTT,CASSVTWSGGDTQYF
TRBJ2-7,NA,once,TRBV21-1,TGTGCCAGCAGCAAAGAGGAATTCGGGGAGCGATACGAGCAGTACTTC,CASSKEEFGERYEQYF
TRBJ2-7,TRBD1,NA,TRBV4-3,TGCGCCAGCAGCCCATCCACAGGGGACGGGTCCTACGAGCAGTACTTC,CASSPSTGDGSYEQYF
TRBJ2-3,NA,NA,TRBV7-6,TGTGCCAGCAGCGGCCCCCTCGGAGACACAGATACGCAGTATTTT,CASSGPLGDTDTQYF
TRBJ1-4,TRBD1,NA,TRBV7-9,TGTGCCAGCAGCATCTCGACAGGGGCTTTTGAAAAACTGTTTTTT,CASSISTGAFEKLFF